The 32 T cell receptor beta chains below were found in one sample sequenced in a study. MiXCR, applied by TCRdb to the RT-PCR reads, yields one record per CDR3 protein. The sample consists of approximately 720,000 distinct CDR3 sequences, 13% to 15% of them appearing once. Source material: memory CD4+ T cells from blood. Receptors originate from a female donor in good health, serving as a healthy control.

CDR3 sequence (DNA): TGTGCCAGCGATCGACAGGGGGGAATTCACACCGGGGAGCTGTTTTTT. This gives the protein CASDRQGGIHTGELFF. This chain joins TRBV2 and TRBJ2-2; 9 nucleotides agree with TRBD1. Germline-derived CDR1 and CDR2 are SNHLY and FYNNEI. This CDR3 is built from 16 residues. J lost 3 bases, V lost 8 bases, and 10 bases had no gene match.

This clonotype was seen repeatedly, ten times or more. This chain links TRBV7-2 with TRBJ2-5, with TRBD2 matching over 9 bases. Germline CDR1 SGHTA, CDR2 FQGNSA. This CDR3 contains 14 residues. V lost 4 bases and J lost 1; bases outside the gene matches: 1. CDR3 sequence (DNA): TGTGCCAGCAGCTCGGGACTAGCCCAAGAGACCCAGTACTTC. It specifies CASSSGLAQETQYF.

The sample holds a few counts of this clonotype. The chain couples TRBV5-8 to TRBJ2-5; D ambiguous. Deletions cut 2 bases from V and 1 base from J, with 9 bases between. The CDR3 consists of 14 residues. Germline CDR1 SGHTS, CDR2 YDEGEE. The CDR3 coding sequence is TGTGCCAGCAGCTTATCAGGTTTCCAAGAGACCCAGTACTTC. This translates into CASSLSGFQETQYF.

This clonotype was detected only a few times. V is TRBV12-3 or TRBV12-4 and J is TRBJ1-1; D possibly corresponds to TRBD1 (5 bases). The CDR3 has 11 amino acids. V lost 7 bases and J 3 bases, leaving 6 bases between the germline ends. Written as DNA, the CDR3 is TGTGCCAGCAAAGGGGACACTGAAGCTTTCTTT. This encodes CASKGDTEAFF.

The chain recombines TRBV5-1 with TRBJ2-1; no definite D call. This CDR3 contains 15 residues. V gave up 0 bases and J gave up 4 bases, with 11 bases separating them. Germline V gene data show CDR1 as SGHRS and CDR2 as YFSETQ. The CDR3 sequence: CASSLVNTYYNEQFF. CDR3 in DNA: TGCGCCAGCAGCTTGGTCAATACATATTACAATGAGCAGTTCTTC.

This clonotype was counted only a few times. This chain uses TRBV4-2 with TRBJ2-2, with D perhaps matching TRBD1 or TRBD2 (5 bases each). Trimming cost V 1 base and J 7 bases, with 16 bases left between them. Germline CDR1 and CDR2: LGHNA and YNFKEQ. This CDR3 comprises 16 residues. The CDR3 nucleotides are TGTGCCAGCAGCCAAGTGTGGGAGCAGGGCTACGGGGAGCTGTTTTTT. Residues: CASSQVWEQGYGELFF.

The V and J genes are TRBV2 and TRBJ1-6; D may be TRBD1 (5 bases). The CDR3 is 15 residues long. Germline loops: CDR1 SNHLY, CDR2 FYNNEI. Trimming took 1 base from V and 7 from J, leaving 11 bases between them. CDR3 in amino acids: CASSEVGTPNSPLHF. In DNA form, the CDR3 reads TGTGCCAGCAGTGAAGTTGGGACGCCGAATTCACCCCTCCACTTT.

This clonotype showed up many times. The genes are TRBV20-1 and TRBJ2-5; D gene ambiguous. The CDR3 totals 12 residues. V was cut by 1 base and J by 6 bases, with 9 bases left in between. Germline assignment: CDR1 DFQATT and CDR2 SNEGSKA (reference sequence). CDR3 sequence reads: CSARVASKTQYF. CDR3 DNA sequence: TGCAGTGCTAGAGTAGCCTCGAAGACCCAGTACTTC.

In its sample, this clonotype was seen a few times. The chain combines TRBV3-1 with TRBJ1-1; D is ambiguous. This CDR3 has 14 amino acids. Germline V gene data show CDR1 as LGHDT and CDR2 as YNNKEL (reference sequence). V lost 1 base and J lost 4, with 10 bases in between. DNA for the CDR3: TGTGCCAGCAGCCAAGGATCGGTTCGCACTGAAGCTTTCTTT. This codes for CASSQGSVRTEAFF.

The gene calls are TRBV24-1 and TRBJ1-2, with a weak D call TRBD1 (5 bases). Germline V gene data show CDR1 as KGHDR and CDR2 as SFDVKD. Trimming took 4 bases from V and 5 from J, leaving 19 bases between them. The CDR3 loop spans 16 amino acids. The CDR3 bases are TGTGCCACCAGTGACCACATGACAGTGTATGAGTATGGCTACACCTTC. It translates to CATSDHMTVYEYGYTF.

The CDR3 nucleotides read TGCAGTGCCCAATCGACAGGGGGCACAGATACGCAGTATTTT. It specifies CSAQSTGGTDTQYF. The chain recombines TRBV20-1 with TRBJ2-3; 8 nucleotides line up with TRBD1. The ends lost 6 bases at V and 1 base at J; junction bases unmatched: 6. CDR1 and CDR2 from the germline V gene are DFQATT and SNEGSKA (reference sequence). CDR3 length: 14 residues.

This clonotype was counted only a few times. The rearrangement joins TRBV27 to TRBJ2-3; D unresolved. Deletions cut 6 bases from V and 10 bases from J, with 23 bases between. This CDR3 contains 15 residues. CDR1 is MNHEY and CDR2 is SMNVEV in the germline V gene (reference sequence). The CDR3 region is CASSPSWVELKAQYF. The CDR3, as DNA: TGTGCCAGCAGCCCCTCCTGGGTTGAGTTGAAGGCGCAGTATTTT.

Concerning this clonotype itself: The junction does not match germline at one end; this may be a read error. This chain connects TRBV28 to TRBJ2-7, with no clear D. The germline V gene has CDR1 MDHEN and CDR2 SYDVKM. This CDR3 has 12 amino acids. In DNA, the CDR3 is TGTGCCACCAGTTTGGCAGTCTCCGAGCAGTACTTC. As protein: CATSLAVSEQYF.

CDR3 loop: CSARVTGEKGTEAFF. The CDR3 DNA is TGCAGTGCTAGAGTAACAGGGGAGAAAGGGACTGAAGCTTTCTTT. The chain combines TRBV20-1 with TRBJ1-1, with 7 bases matching TRBD1. This CDR3 is built from 15 residues. V lost 1 base to trimming and J lost 5 bases; unmatched junction nucleotides: 10. Germline assignment: CDR1 DFQATT and CDR2 SNEGSKA (reference sequence).

Only a few counts were recorded for this clonotype. V usage is TRBV12-3 or TRBV12-4 and J usage is TRBJ1-5, with D possibly being TRBD1 (5 bases). Trimming stripped 3 bases from V and 2 bases from J, with 17 bases between. CDR3 length equals 17 residues. The CDR3 coding sequence is TGTGCCAGCAGTTTTACGGGGGGAAGGGCGGGCAATCAGCCCCAGCATTTT. This translates into CASSFTGGRAGNQPQHF.

The chain joins TRBV7-3 to TRBJ1-2; a possible D gene is TRBD1 (5 bases). The CDR3 has 14 amino acids. Germline V CDR1 and CDR2: SGHTA, FQGTGA. V lost 5 bases and J 8 bases, leaving 18 bases between the germline ends. The CDR3 region is CASSPGTTSGGYTF. Written as DNA, the CDR3 is TGTGCCAGCAGCCCCGGGACTACGTCGGGGGGCTACACCTTC. Full variable domain (outside the CDR3, taken from reference TRBV7-3 and TRBJ1-2): GAGVSQTPSNKVTEKGKYVELRCDPISGHTALYWYRQSLGQGPEFLIYFQGTGAADDSGLPNDRFFAVRPEGSVSTLKIQRTERGDSAVYLCASSPGTTSGGYTFGSGTRLTVV.

This clonotype was counted only a few times. The V gene is TRBV28, the J gene TRBJ1-5; no clear D. The length of the CDR3 is 14 residues. The V gene lost 7 bases and the J gene lost 5 bases, with 15 bases spanning the gap. The germline V gene has CDR1 MDHEN and CDR2 SYDVKM. The DNA for the CDR3 is TGTGCCAGCACCTTACCCAGGCCCGATCAGCCCCAGCATTTT. It codes for CASTLPRPDQPQHF. The full variable domain, in which reference TRBV28 and TRBJ1-5 provide the parts outside the CDR3, is DVKVTQSSRYLVKRTGEKVFLECVQDMDHENMFWYRQDPGLGLRLIYFSYDVKMKEKGDIPEGYSVSREKKERFSLILESASTNQTSMYLCASTLPRPDQPQHFGDGTRLSIL.

The chain links TRBV5-1 to TRBJ1-1; 9 positions match TRBD1. V shed 4 bases and J 1 base; nucleotides not matched to a gene: 20. Germline loops: CDR1 SGHRS, CDR2 YFSETQ. The CDR3 covers 20 residues. Written as DNA, the CDR3 is TGCGCCAGCAGCCCGCCGTCCGGAAACAGGGGGCATTTAAGGAACACTGAAGCTTTCTTT. Residues: CASSPPSGNRGHLRNTEAFF.

There are many counts of this clonotype. This chain connects TRBV12-3 or TRBV12-4 to TRBJ2-5; 9 bases are shared with TRBD1. This CDR3 comprises 13 residues. V dropped 8 bases and J dropped 4; count of bases not matched to a gene: 5. The CDR3 region is CASARDRVETQYF. The CDR3 DNA reads as TGTGCCAGCGCCCGGGACAGGGTAGAGACCCAGTACTTC.

The gene calls are TRBV10-3 and TRBJ1-6; D unresolved. The germline V and J ends were trimmed by 6 bases and 0 bases, with 12 bases remaining between them. This CDR3 has 16 amino acids. Looked up from germline, CDR1 is ENHRY and CDR2 is SYGVKD. CDR3 nucleotide sequence: TGTGCCATCAGCCCCCTCCGAGACTCCTATAATTCACCCCTCCACTTT. Its translation is CAISPLRDSYNSPLHF.

V usage is TRBV2 and J usage is TRBJ1-6; D possibly corresponds to TRBD1 (6 bases). This CDR3 contains 14 residues. With 6 bases removed from V and 10 bases from J, the gap between germline ends came to 16 bases. Germline values: CDR1 SNHLY, CDR2 FYNNEI. The CDR3 sequence: CASREQGIGSPLHF. CDR3 DNA sequence: TGTGCCAGCAGGGAACAGGGTATCGGGTCACCCCTCCACTTT. The variable domain in full, with the rest retrieved from reference TRBV2 and TRBJ1-6, is EPEVTQTPSHQVTQMGQEVILRCVPISNHLYFYWYRQILGQKVEFLVSFYNNEISEKSEIFDDQFSVERPDGSNFTLKIRSTKLEDSAMYFCASREQGIGSPLHFGNGTRLTVT.

This clonotype showed up just a few times. V is TRBV7-2 and J is TRBJ2-2; 10 bases align to TRBD1. V was pared by 5 bases and J by 8 bases, with 17 bases of the junction left unmatched. Per the germline V gene, CDR1 is SGHTA and CDR2 is FQGNSA. The length of the CDR3 is 18 residues. The CDR3 sequence: CASSPRQGASGVQGELFF. As DNA, the CDR3 is TGTGCCAGCAGCCCGCGACAGGGGGCGAGCGGCGTGCAGGGGGAGCTGTTTTTT. Full variable domain (remainder filled in from reference TRBV7-2 and TRBJ2-2): GAGVSQSPSNKVTEKGKDVELRCDPISGHTALYWYRQSLGQGLEFLIYFQGNSAPDKSGLPSDRFSAERTGGSVSTLTIQRTQQEDSAVYLCASSPRQGASGVQGELFFGEGSRLTVL.

The chain recombines TRBV5-5 with TRBJ1-1; tentatively, D is TRBD1 (5 bases). Germline V gene sequence: CDR1 SGHKS, CDR2 YYEKEE (reference sequence). Trimming cost V 4 bases and J 4 bases, with 20 bases left between them. CDR3 length: 16 residues. CDR3 DNA: TGTGCCAGCAGCCCTGGGGATTTGGGGGATGGCACTGAAGCTTTCTTT. Translation: CASSPGDLGDGTEAFF.

The chain combines TRBV11-2 with TRBJ2-7; 10 bases line up with TRBD1. Germline CDR1 SGHAT, CDR2 FQNNGV. There are 15 residues in the CDR3. With V trimmed by 4 bases and J by 2 bases, 5 bases remained unmatched. The CDR3 coding sequence is TGTGCCAGCAGCTCCGGGACAGGGGACACCTACGAGCAGTACTTC. The encoded protein is CASSSGTGDTYEQYF.

This clonotype was detected a few times. This sequence joins TRBV12-3 or TRBV12-4 and TRBJ1-1; 7 bases are shared with TRBD1. The CDR3 is 12 residues long. The trim removed 4 bases at V and 4 bases at J, leaving 0 bases unmatched. In DNA form, the CDR3 reads TGTGCCAGCAGTTGGACAGGCACTGAAGCTTTCTTT. It encodes CASSWTGTEAFF.

This clonotype occurred a few times. The chain has TRBV28 and TRBJ2-2; D gene uncertain. V gave up 4 bases and J gave up 8 bases, with 8 bases separating them. Germline CDR1 reads MDHEN; CDR2 reads SYDVKM. There are 12 residues in the CDR3. The CDR3 is CASSSSRGELFF. The CDR3 DNA is TGTGCCAGCAGTTCCAGTCGGGGGGAGCTGTTTTTT.

This clonotype was observed many times. V and J are TRBV4-3 and TRBJ2-1, with D possibly being TRBD2 (5 bases). Between the trimmed V and J ends, which lost 3 bases and 1 base, there was a span of 10 bases. Germline loops: CDR1 LGHNA, CDR2 YSLEER. The CDR3 runs 15 residues. Here the CDR3 reads CASSQAGGSYNEQFF. In DNA form, the CDR3 reads TGCGCCAGCAGCCAGGCGGGTGGGTCCTACAATGAGCAGTTCTTC.

The chain couples TRBV9 to TRBJ2-3; the D gene is possibly TRBD2 (6 bases). This CDR3 has 13 amino acids. The V end was cut by 10 bases, the J end by 0 bases, with 12 bases between. Germline CDR1 is SGDLS and CDR2 is YYNGEE. This chain's CDR3 is CAGARGSTDTQYF. In nucleotides, the CDR3 is TGTGCCGGCGCCCGGGGGAGCACAGATACGCAGTATTTT.

This chain uses TRBV7-9 with TRBJ2-1, with D tentatively TRBD1 (6 bases). V lost 3 bases, J lost 7 bases, and 16 bases lay in between. Germline CDR1 is SEHNR and CDR2 is FQNEAQ (reference sequence). This CDR3 has 15 residues. The chain's CDR3 is CASSLWTAWKNEQFF. The CDR3 coding sequence is TGTGCCAGCAGCTTGTGGACAGCCTGGAAGAATGAGCAGTTCTTC.

This clonotype was observed a single time. The rearrangement joins TRBV7-9 to TRBJ2-3; the D gene could be TRBD1 or TRBD2 (6 bases each). Per germline, CDR1 SEHNR and CDR2 FQNEAQ (reference sequence). Trimming took off 1 base at V and 7 bases at J, with 12 bases between the two ends. This CDR3 comprises 14 residues. CDR3 region: CASSLEGGINTQYF. CDR3 DNA: TGTGCCAGCAGCTTAGAGGGGGGAATAAATACGCAGTATTTT.

The chain has TRBV7-2 and TRBJ2-5; TRBD1 or TRBD2 may be the D gene (5 bases each). Germline V gives CDR1 SGHTA, CDR2 FQGNSA. The CDR3 covers 14 residues. Trimming left V 6 bases short and J 5 bases short, with 16 bases between. The CDR3 sequence is CASRRGPLGETQYF. The CDR3 bases are TGTGCCAGCAGACGGGGACCCCTAGGTGAGACCCAGTACTTC.

This clonotype was picked up a small number of times. The V call is TRBV19, the J call TRBJ2-7; 8 nucleotides line up with TRBD2. Germline V CDR1 and CDR2: LNHDA, SQIVND (reference sequence). The trim removed 5 bases at V and 6 bases at J, leaving 9 bases unmatched. CDR3 length equals 14 residues. The CDR3 DNA reads TGTGCCAGTAGTCAAATGGCGGGGGGCGGCGAGCAGTACTTC. It specifies CASSQMAGGGEQYF. Filled out from reference TRBV19 and TRBJ2-7, the complete variable domain reads DGGITQSPKYLFRKEGQNVTLSCEQNLNHDAMYWYRQDPGQGLRLIYYSQIVNDFQKGDIAEGYSVSREKKESFPLTVTSAQKNPTAFYLCASSQMAGGGEQYFGPGTRLTVT.